These 9 T cell receptor beta chains originate from one sample sequenced in a study of blood T cell repertoires in COVID-19. Profiling relied on immunoSEQ multiplex PCR, and the TCRdb table lists in-frame clones only, not all of them. The sample includes 90,000 to 130,000 clones, about 88% of them seen just once. Sequenced material: peripheral blood. Receptors originate from a human donor in a cohort sampled during active COVID-19.

The gene calls are TRBV7-8 and TRBJ2-4; possible D gene TRBD2, 6 bases. The CDR3 is 17 amino acids. V lost 4 bases and J 1 base, leaving 17 bases between the germline ends. The V gene's germline CDR1 is SGHVS and CDR2 FQNEAQ. The CDR3 here is CASSSISGLSAKNIQYF. The CDR3 DNA reads as TGTGCCAGCAGCTCCATATCGGGACTTTCGGCCAAAAACATTCAGTACTTC. Supplemented by reference TRBV7-8 and TRBJ2-4, the full variable domain reads GAGVSQSPRYKVAKRGQDVALRCDPISGHVSLFWYQQALGQGPEFLTYFQNEAQLDKSGLPSDRFFAERPEGSVSTLKIQRTQQEDSAVYLCASSSISGLSAKNIQYFGAGTRLSVL.

The V call is TRBV5-4, the J call TRBJ1-1; D is uncertain. V was trimmed by 0 bases and J by 4 bases, leaving 13 bases between them. The germline V gene has CDR1 SGHNT and CDR2 YYREEE (reference sequence). The CDR3 is 15 amino acids. The CDR3 loop reads CASSLAGRVGTEAFF. CDR3 in DNA: TGTGCCAGCAGCTTGGCCGGGAGGGTGGGCACTGAAGCTTTCTTT.

In this sample, this clone turned up once. This chain uses TRBV20-1 with TRBJ2-5; the match to TRBD2 covers 7 bases. The germline CDR1 and CDR2 sequences are DFQATT and SNEGSKA (reference sequence). The CDR3 has 14 residues. V lost 3 bases to trimming and J lost 7 bases; unmatched junction nucleotides: 11. Written as DNA, the CDR3 is TGCAGTGCTAGTCCCAGCGGGGCTGTCGGGACCCAGTACTTC. This gives the protein CSASPSGAVGTQYF.

The chain uses TRBV21-1 and TRBJ2-7; the table calls TRBD1, which could not be checked here. TRBV21-1 is a documented pseudogene. This CDR3 spans 17 amino acids. CDR3 region: CASSRRSHRGRVYEQYF. In nucleotides, the CDR3 is TGTGCCAGCAGCAGGCGCTCGCACAGGGGAAGAGTCTACGAGCAGTACTTC.

Here the CDR3 DNA reads TGTGCCAGCAGCCAAGTTGGCAGCCGGTCAGGGAACACTGAAGCTTTCTTT. Its translation is CASSQVGSRSGNTEAFF. The chain joins TRBV3-1 (or the pseudogene TRBV3-2) to TRBJ1-1; D uncertain. V gave up 1 base and J gave up 1 base, with 16 bases separating them. The CDR3 extends over 17 amino acids. Germline V gene lookup returns CDR1 LGHDT and CDR2 YNNKEL (reference sequence).

The chain carries TRBV2 and TRBJ2-5, with 10 bases identical to TRBD1. The trim removed 3 bases at V and 8 bases at J, leaving 9 bases unmatched. Germline V lookup: CDR1 SNHLY, CDR2 FYNNEI. The CDR3 length is 15 residues. For the CDR3, the DNA is TGTGCCAGCAGTGAGGAAGGGACAGGGGCAGGAACCCAGTACTTC. Its protein is CASSEEGTGAGTQYF.

Worth noting for this clone: The same CDR3 also results from other DNA sequences found in this sample. V gene TRBV2 combines with J gene TRBJ2-7; 8 nucleotides agree with TRBD1. J gave up 3 bases and V 6 bases, and 4 bases lay outside the gene matches. Germline V gene data show CDR1 as SNHLY and CDR2 as FYNNEI. The CDR3 is made up of 13 amino acids. The CDR3 protein is CASSRQGIYEQYF. As DNA, the CDR3 is TGTGCCAGCAGCCGACAGGGGATCTACGAGCAGTACTTC.

The chain combines TRBV29-1 with TRBJ2-7; 7 bases are a match to TRBD2. Germline assignment: CDR1 SQVTM and CDR2 ANQGSEA. The CDR3 runs 13 residues. After removal of 4 bases from V and 3 bases from J, the junction contained 6 bases not matched to a gene. The CDR3 DNA reads TGCAGCGTTGCAGCGGGGCAACTCTACGAGCAGTACTTC. It codes for CSVAAGQLYEQYF.

This chain uses TRBV28 with TRBJ2-7; no reliable D call. The V gene's germline CDR1 is MDHEN and CDR2 SYDVKM. This CDR3 has 12 amino acids. The ends were cut back, 1 base at V and 4 bases at J, with 5 bases in the middle. CDR3 in DNA: TGTGCCAGCAGTTTATTCCGTTACGAGCAGTACTTC. This translates into CASSLFRYEQYF.